The sequence of this T cell receptor beta chain was determined in a study of T cells after yellow fever vaccination. The germline V gene encodes CDR1 LNHDA and CDR2 SQIVND (reference sequence). The V end was cut by 6 bases, the J end by 8 bases, with 20 bases between. The CDR3 sequence is 15 residues long. TCRdb re-called the 5' RACE reads with MiXCR, one entry per CDR3 protein. The profile shows about 210,000 distinct CDR3 sequences, around 3.1% of them singletons. Overall study results and limits: Subsequent booster samples again held most clones from primary vaccination (96% CD4, about 90% CD8). Abundant contaminating clonotypes from the bulk population could appear in FACS-sorted repertoires. A minor fraction of clonotypes spanned both CD4 and CD8 compartments.

Details on this clonotype: Its antigen is not identified.

This sequence joins TRBV19 and TRBJ2-4; D possibly uses TRBD1 or TRBD2 (6 bases each). The material was CD4+ T cells sorted from PBMCs, obtained 10 days after the yellow fever booster vaccination. This clonotype originated in a man younger than 30 who received the YFV17D yellow fever vaccine. CDR3 in DNA: TGTGCCAGTAGAAGGGGGGATCTGCGGGGAGACATTCAGTACTTC. Its protein is CASRRGDLRGDIQYF.